The subject of this entry is one T cell receptor (beta chain). The target antigen is unknown. The data derive from a study of Ad26.COV2.S vaccination and SARS-CoV-2 variants. On the study more broadly: Donor was one of the participants in the Ad26.COV2.S arm of the COV1001 trial. Notes on the study in general: While placebo recipients had lower spike-specific TCR breadth, vaccine recipients had more.

The treatment is: some 20 received Ad26.COV2.S at low or high dose, single or two shots; about 5 received placebo; per-sample allocation not given. At day 63 after the first vaccine or placebo injection, samples were drawn. The assay was immunoSEQ multiplex PCR, and TCRdb's table has in-frame clones only and misses some. The repertoire holds about 350,000 clones, with 70% to 90% as singletons. The specimen comprised peripheral blood, sampled in a trial of Ad26.COV2.S vaccine versus placebo. This TCR derives from a person between 18 and 65 years old who received the Ad26.COV2.S COVID-19 vaccine or a placebo.

The CDR3 here is CASSYYRARNSPLHF. The CDR3 DNA follows: TGTGCCAGCAGCTACTACAGGGCTCGGAATTCACCCCTCCACTTT. The V call is TRBV5-8, the J call TRBJ1-6; possible D gene TRBD1, 6 bases. Germline assignment: CDR1 SGHTS and CDR2 YDEGEE. V lost 3 bases and J lost 7, with 14 bases in between. The CDR3 is 15 amino acids.